This T cell receptor (beta chain) was profiled in a study of cytomegalovirus exposure and HLA in healthy donors. Study as a whole: The Caucasian-associated ancestry cluster contained more than 75% of the 398 genotyped donors.

A word on this clone: Antigen specificity is unknown.

V lost 1 base, J lost 8 bases, and 8 bases stayed unmatched. The CDR3 is 15 amino acids. Germline-derived CDR1 and CDR2 are SGHNT and YYREEE (reference sequence). PCR primers comprised 60 Vbeta and 13 Jbeta primers. In the original workflow: Unique TCR beta chains numbered around 80 million in a later analysis, with roughly 11 million shared. TCRdb's table, derived via immunoSEQ multiplex PCR, lists solely in-frame clones and lacks some. Clonal size and the V and J genes are those of that table, whereas D and trimming came from the DNA. This table holds about 140,000 clones, 70% to 75% found once. The study, taken as a whole, reports: A missense variant in DCLRE1C was later tied to TCR beta V- and J-gene trimming.

Sequencing used PBMCs. This chain joins TRBV5-4 and TRBJ2-1, with TRBD2 matching over 8 bases. The origin of this receptor is a woman between 25 and 40 years old in good health and CMV-seronegative. The CDR3 sequence: CASSLTGGPRDEQFF. The CDR3 coding sequence is TGTGCCAGCAGCTTGACGGGGGGGCCCAGGGATGAGCAGTTCTTC.